The present T cell receptor beta chain was sequenced within a study of T-cell memory formation after mild COVID-19. For the study at large: TCR clustering was largely donor specific. Study-wide results and limits: Later expanders leaned toward CD4+, whereas clones contracting from day 15 to 85 were balanced CD4/CD8.

A single record per CDR3 protein comes from TCRdb applying MiXCR to the 5' RACE reads. Here the sample spans more than 75,000 distinct CDR3 sequences, about 23% being singletons. CDR3 length: 13 amino acids. CDR1 is MNHEY and CDR2 is SVGEGT in the germline V gene. Trimming stripped 6 bases from V and 8 bases from J, with 16 bases between. This clonotype has just a few counts. What it binds is not known. The TCR originated in a man aged 18 to 29 who had mild COVID-19 (a few samples of this study predate the infection). Cell type and time point are not known. Specimen: PBMCs or a T cell subset sorted from them (not recorded which). V gene TRBV6-2 or TRBV6-3 combines with J gene TRBJ1-2, with a tentative D call TRBD1 (5 bases). The CDR3 coding sequence is TGTGCCAGCAGGGCCCGACGAGGGGACGGCTACACCTTC. Amino acids: CASRARRGDGYTF.